A single sample is the source of the 30 T cell receptor beta chains below, sequenced in a study of neoadjuvant anti-PD-1 for oral cavity cancer. The time point was: after neoadjuvant nivolumab, at surgical resection. TCRdb's table, derived via immunoSEQ multiplex PCR, lists solely in-frame clones and lacks some. The table has tens of thousands of clones, about 86% seen once. Here the sequenced sample was PBMCs, taken after nivolumab (anti-PD-1) treatment. The receptor set was obtained from a person between 35 and 79 years old with oral cavity squamous cell carcinoma.

The genes are TRBV7-9 and TRBJ2-5, with 10 bases lining up with TRBD1. The germline gives CDR1 SEHNR, CDR2 FQNEAQ (reference sequence). This CDR3 has 17 amino acids. Trimming at V came to 1 base and at J to 1 base, leaving 6 bases not matched to a gene. The CDR3 loop reads CASSLGDRGPLQETQYF. For the CDR3, the DNA is TGTGCCAGCAGCTTAGGGGACAGGGGACCCCTCCAAGAGACCCAGTACTTC. Drawing the rest from reference TRBV7-9 and TRBJ2-5, the complete variable domain is DTGVSQNPRHKITKRGQNVTFRCDPISEHNRLYWYRQTLGQGPEFLTYFQNEAQLEKSRLLSDRFSAERPKGSFSTLEIQRTEQGDSAMYLCASSLGDRGPLQETQYFGPGTRLLVL.

The chain links TRBV30 to TRBJ1-1; D remains ambiguous. CDR1 is GTSNPN and CDR2 is SVGIG in the germline V gene (reference sequence). V was clipped by 3 bases and J by 0 bases, with 11 bases between them. This CDR3 is built from 14 residues. CDR3 in amino acids: CAWRRGPVNTEAFF. CDR3 DNA sequence: TGTGCCTGGAGGAGAGGTCCAGTGAACACTGAAGCTTTCTTT.

For the CDR3, the DNA is TGTGCCAGCAGCTTACCGGGTATATCGACTGAAGCTTTCTTT. Protein sequence: CASSLPGISTEAFF. The chain is built from TRBV11-2 and TRBJ1-1; D remains unclear. The CDR3 extends over 14 amino acids. V lost 2 bases to trimming and J lost 5 bases, with 12 bases between them. Germline V gene data show CDR1 as SGHAT and CDR2 as FQNNGV.

The CDR3 bases are TGTGCCAGCAGCGTCCCTGGCCAAAATGAAAAACTGTTTTTT. Translating it yields CASSVPGQNEKLFF. The chain carries TRBV9 and TRBJ1-4; D not resolved. Per the germline V gene, CDR1 is SGDLS and CDR2 is YYNGEE. The V gene lost 2 bases and the J gene lost 5 bases, with 10 bases spanning the gap. CDR3 length: 14 residues.

The chain combines TRBV6-1 with TRBJ1-1; no clear D gene. Deletions cut 8 bases from V and 1 base from J, with 14 bases between. The CDR3 contains 14 residues. CDR1 is MNHNS, CDR2 SASEGT, per germline. CDR3 bases: TGTGCCAGCCGATTCCAGGATCGGAACACTGAAGCTTTCTTT. Protein: CASRFQDRNTEAFF.

The chain employs TRBV29-1 and TRBJ2-5; D might be TRBD1 (5 bases). CDR3 length: 13 amino acids. Deletions cut 7 bases from V and 1 base from J, with 13 bases between. CDR1 is SQVTM and CDR2 is ANQGSEA in the germline V gene. The CDR3 protein is CSAADSSQETQYF. As DNA, the CDR3 is TGCAGCGCTGCTGACAGTTCCCAAGAGACCCAGTACTTC. The entire variable domain, with the rest obtained from reference TRBV29-1 and TRBJ2-5, is as follows: SAVISQKPSRDICQRGTSLTIQCQVDSQVTMMFWYRQQPGQSLTLIATANQGSEATYESGFVIDKFPISRPNLTFSTLTVSNMSPEDSSIYLCSAADSSQETQYFGPGTRLLVL.

The genes are TRBV27 and TRBJ2-1; a possible D gene is TRBD1 (6 bases). With 6 bases removed from V and 6 bases from J, the gap between germline ends came to 12 bases. The germline V gene encodes CDR1 MNHEY and CDR2 SMNVEV (reference sequence). This CDR3 comprises 13 residues. In nucleotides, the CDR3 is TGTGCCAGCAGGACAGGAGGAGGCAATGAGCAGTTCTTC. As protein: CASRTGGGNEQFF.

The CDR3 DNA is TGTGCCAGCAGCTTAGGGACTGGAAACACCATATATTTT. It translates to CASSLGTGNTIYF. The chain joins TRBV7-9 to TRBJ1-3, with D hard to call. In germline, CDR1 is SEHNR, CDR2 FQNEAQ (reference sequence). The ends were cut back, 1 base at V and 2 bases at J, with 3 bases in the middle. The CDR3 has 13 residues. The variable domain in full, completed from reference TRBV7-9 and TRBJ1-3, reads DTGVSQNPRHKITKRGQNVTFRCDPISEHNRLYWYRQTLGQGPEFLTYFQNEAQLEKSRLLSDRFSAERPKGSFSTLEIQRTEQGDSAMYLCASSLGTGNTIYFGEGSWLTVV.

The V call is TRBV7-8, the J call TRBJ2-7, with unresolved D. The CDR3 spans 13 residues. Germline V lookup: CDR1 SGHVS, CDR2 FQNEAQ. Trimming left V 0 bases short and J 3 bases short, with 6 bases between. In DNA, the CDR3 is TGTGCCAGCAGCTTAGCTTGGGGCTACGAGCAGTACTTC. Translation: CASSLAWGYEQYF. The full variable domain, in which reference TRBV7-8 and TRBJ2-7 provide the parts outside the CDR3, is GAGVSQSPRYKVAKRGQDVALRCDPISGHVSLFWYQQALGQGPEFLTYFQNEAQLDKSGLPSDRFFAERPEGSVSTLKIQRTQQEDSAVYLCASSLAWGYEQYFGPGTRLTVT.

The chain joins TRBV9 to TRBJ1-1; 7 bases match TRBD1. The germline V gene has CDR1 SGDLS and CDR2 YYNGEE. This CDR3 has 19 residues. Germline trimming cut 5 bases from V and 5 bases from J; bases unmatched to any gene: 24. CDR3: CASSSSVEGAVIMGTEAFF. The CDR3 coding sequence is TGTGCCAGCAGTTCATCGGTGGAGGGGGCAGTTATTATGGGAACTGAAGCTTTCTTT.

The J gene is TRBJ1-1, the V gene TRBV7-3; D is unresolved. V was shortened by 2 bases and J by 1 base, with 8 bases between the two germline ends. Per the germline V gene, CDR1 is SGHTA and CDR2 is FQGTGA. This CDR3 has 14 residues. CDR3: CASSLEEGNTEAFF. The CDR3 nucleotides read TGTGCCAGCAGCTTAGAAGAAGGGAACACTGAAGCTTTCTTT.

The V and J genes are TRBV10-3 and TRBJ1-5; TRBD1 might be the D (5 bases). The CDR3 totals 16 residues. V was shortened by 2 bases and J by 2 bases, with 13 bases between the two germline ends. Germline CDR1 ENHRY, CDR2 SYGVKD. CDR3 sequence: CAISETGPGGNQPQHF. In nucleotides, the CDR3 is TGTGCCATCAGTGAGACAGGTCCTGGGGGCAATCAGCCCCAGCATTTT.

This sequence joins TRBV5-6 and TRBJ1-2, with 8 positions matching TRBD1. This CDR3 has 17 amino acids. With 0 bases clipped from V and 4 bases from J, the junction kept 11 bases outside the gene matches. Germline CDR1 SGHDT, CDR2 YYEEEE. The CDR3 DNA is TGTGCCAGCAGCTTGGTAGACAGGGGAATATCCCTCTATGGCTACACCTTC. This sequence encodes CASSLVDRGISLYGYTF.

The genes are TRBV7-6 and TRBJ1-6, with TRBD1 matching 9 bases. Germline V CDR1 and CDR2: SGHVS, FNYEAQ. Trimming at V came to 1 base and at J to 10 bases, leaving 8 bases not matched to a gene. The CDR3 extends over 16 amino acids. Written as DNA, the CDR3 is TGTGCCAGCAGCTTAGAAGGGGGACAGGGTGGATCACCCCTCCACTTT. This translates into CASSLEGGQGGSPLHF.

V is TRBV7-8 and J is TRBJ2-7, with 8 bases aligning to TRBD1. Germline CDR1 is SGHVS and CDR2 is FQNEAQ. This CDR3 contains 15 residues. J was trimmed by 1 base and V by 4 bases; bases with no gene match: 6. The CDR3 reads CASSYVQGASYEQYF. CDR3 bases: TGTGCCAGCAGCTACGTCCAGGGGGCTTCCTACGAGCAGTACTTC.

The V gene is TRBV6-4, the J gene TRBJ1-2, with D unresolved. CDR3 size: 12 residues. V dropped 2 bases and J dropped 4 bases, with 5 bases sitting between them. Germline V CDR1 and CDR2: MRHNA, SNTAGT. The CDR3, as DNA: TGTGCCAGCAGTGACAGCTTCTATGGCTACACCTTC. This codes for CASSDSFYGYTF.

This chain joins TRBV10-2 and TRBJ2-4, with 8 bases aligning to TRBD2. The V and J ends lost 3 bases and 9 bases, in that order; junction bases with no gene match: 10. Looked up from germline, CDR1 is WSHSY and CDR2 is SAAADI. This CDR3 spans 15 amino acids. In DNA, the CDR3 is TGCGCCAGCAGTGATACTGTTAGCGGGGCTGTCATTCAGTACTTC. Translating it yields CASSDTVSGAVIQYF.

The CDR3 is CASSLTRDTQYF. CDR3 bases: TGTGCCAGCAGTCTTACTCGAGATACGCAGTATTTT. The chain uses TRBV27 and TRBJ2-3; D uncertain. Germline V gene lookup returns CDR1 MNHEY and CDR2 SMNVEV (reference sequence). The length of the CDR3 is 12 residues. The V end was cut by 5 bases, the J end by 5 bases, with 8 bases between.

V is TRBV27 and J is TRBJ1-1; possible D gene TRBD1, 5 bases. With 4 bases removed from V and 1 base from J, the gap between germline ends came to 10 bases. The CDR3 runs to 14 residues. Germline CDR1 reads MNHEY; CDR2 reads SMNVEV (reference sequence). The CDR3 sequence is CASSWGRKNTEAFF. CDR3 in DNA: TGTGCCAGCAGTTGGGGCAGAAAGAACACTGAAGCTTTCTTT.

The CDR3 region is CASSSDWGVVDTEAFF. The CDR3 DNA is TGTGCCAGCAGCTCTGACTGGGGAGTGGTTGACACTGAAGCTTTCTTT. This chain uses TRBV5-6 with TRBJ1-1; the D is unclear. V dropped 3 bases and J dropped 3 bases, with 18 bases sitting between them. CDR1 is SGHDT, CDR2 YYEEEE, per germline. CDR3 size: 16 residues.

This chain connects TRBV30 to TRBJ1-2; D uncertain. V was shortened by 0 bases and J by 5 bases, with 16 bases between the two germline ends. The CDR3 runs to 15 residues. The germline gives CDR1 GTSNPN, CDR2 SVGIG (reference sequence). CDR3 sequence reads: CAWSVRVPPLYGYTF. The CDR3 nucleotides read TGTGCCTGGAGTGTACGAGTCCCGCCATTGTATGGCTACACCTTC.

This chain connects TRBV5-4 to TRBJ1-2; D is possibly TRBD1 (6 bases). Trimming shortened V by 1 base and J by 10 bases, and 14 bases separated the two germline ends. CDR1 SGHNT and CDR2 YYREEE come from the germline V gene (reference sequence). The length of the CDR3 is 13 residues. This chain's CDR3 is CASSLRSGGFYTF. The DNA for the CDR3 is TGTGCCAGCAGCTTGCGCTCTGGGGGCTTCTACACCTTC.

CDR3 residues: CASSPGSSYEQYF. CDR3 coding DNA: TGTGCCAGCAGTCCCGGGAGCTCCTACGAGCAGTACTTC. The gene calls are TRBV28 and TRBJ2-7; D is possibly TRBD2 (6 bases). CDR1 is MDHEN, CDR2 SYDVKM, per germline. The germline V and J ends were trimmed by 5 bases and 0 bases, with 8 bases remaining between them. This CDR3 spans 13 amino acids.

The chain's CDR3 is CASSPDPALAGGNTANTGELFF. The CDR3 DNA is TGTGCCAGCAGTCCTGACCCCGCTTTAGCGGGGGGCAACACCGCGAACACCGGGGAGCTGTTTTTT. The chain combines TRBV2 with TRBJ2-2; TRBD2 aligns across 10 bases. The CDR3 extends over 22 amino acids. Germline V gene data show CDR1 as SNHLY and CDR2 as FYNNEI. The trim removed 5 bases at V and 0 bases at J, leaving 21 bases unmatched.

The V and J genes are TRBV5-5 and TRBJ1-4, with D possibly TRBD1 on 5 matching bases. Trimming shortened V by 2 bases and J by 0 bases, and 8 bases separated the two germline ends. The CDR3 has 15 amino acids. The germline gives CDR1 SGHKS, CDR2 YYEKEE (reference sequence). The CDR3 loop reads CASSFQGTTNEKLFF. As DNA, the CDR3 is TGTGCCAGCAGCTTTCAGGGAACAACTAATGAAAAACTGTTTTTT.

This clone was counted between two and nine times. This chain joins TRBV5-6 and TRBJ2-7; 7 bases line up with TRBD1. This CDR3 has 12 residues. Germline V lookup: CDR1 SGHDT, CDR2 YYEEEE. J was trimmed by 5 bases and V by 1 base; bases with no gene match: 0. CDR3 loop: CASSLQGDEQYF. CDR3 in DNA: TGTGCCAGCAGCTTGCAGGGGGACGAGCAGTACTTC.

The chain carries TRBV29-1 and TRBJ1-5; D not resolved. The germline gives CDR1 SQVTM, CDR2 ANQGSEA. V shed 4 bases and J shed 2 bases, with 3 bases lying between them. CDR3 length: 11 amino acids. The chain's CDR3 is CSVGGNQPQHF. DNA for the CDR3: TGCAGCGTTGGGGGCAATCAGCCCCAGCATTTT.

This clone has just a few counts. The gene calls are TRBV19 and TRBJ1-1; TRBD1 aligns across 8 bases. The V and J ends lost 6 bases and 6 bases, in that order; junction bases with no gene match: 6. CDR3 length: 13 residues. Per the germline V gene, CDR1 is LNHDA and CDR2 is SQIVND (reference sequence). The CDR3 nucleotides read TGTGCCAGTAGCAATAACAGGGGGTCTGAAGCTTTCTTT. Its translation is CASSNNRGSEAFF.

This sequence joins TRBV6-5 and TRBJ1-4; maybe TRBD1 (5 bases). This CDR3 has 14 amino acids. The V end was cut by 6 bases, the J end by 0 bases, with 8 bases between. CDR1 is MNHEY and CDR2 is SVGAGI in the germline V gene. In DNA, the CDR3 is TGTGCCAGCAGCGGGGCAGCAACTAATGAAAAACTGTTTTTT. It codes for CASSGAATNEKLFF.

This chain links TRBV14 with TRBJ2-1; 8 nucleotides agree with TRBD2. The CDR3 consists of 14 residues. V lost 3 bases, J lost 4 bases, and 2 bases stayed unmatched. From germline, CDR1 is SGHDN and CDR2 FVKESK. The CDR3 sequence is CASSHGGAYNEQFF. The DNA of the CDR3 is TGTGCCAGCAGCCACGGGGGGGCGTACAATGAGCAGTTCTTC.